A selection of T cell receptor beta chains follows, all from one sample in a study of blood T cell repertoires in COVID-19. The table came from immunoSEQ multiplex PCR; TCRdb's copy has only in-frame clones and leaves some out. Here the sample spans 150,000 to 200,000 clones, 75% to 85% being singletons. The sample taken for sequencing was peripheral blood. The receptors were gathered from a human donor in a cohort sampled during active COVID-19. The CDR3 runs from the conserved cysteine through the conserved F or W. Each record gives: V gene, J gene, D gene, clone size, CDR3 protein, CDR3 DNA. The D gene is left open where the match is weak. Only some rows state a clone size, as once, few, many or a class for expanded clones.

TRBV19	TRBJ1-2	-	-	CASSPRAGEGHYGYTF	TGTGCCAGTAGTCCCCGCGCGGGGGAGGGTCACTATGGCTACACCTTC
TRBV7-9	TRBJ1-2	-	-	CASTPVDYGYTF	TGTGCCAGCACCCCAGTGGACTATGGCTACACCTTC
TRBV6-6	TRBJ1-3	-	few	CASSLIGNTIYF	TGTGCCAGCAGTCTTATAGGAAACACCATATATTTT
TRBV3-1/TRBV3-2	TRBJ2-7	-	-	CASSLGTVFYEQYF	TGTGCCAGCAGCCTCGGGACTGTATTCTACGAGCAGTACTTC
TRBV15	TRBJ2-7	-	once	CATSRDHYEQYF	TGTGCCACCAGCAGAGACCACTACGAGCAGTACTTC
TRBV28	TRBJ2-2	-	-	CASGGGGGVGNTGELFF	TGTGCCTCCGGGGGAGGGGGAGGAGTGGGGAACACCGGGGAGCTGTTTTTT
TRBV11-1	TRBJ1-5	-	-	CASSLYSNQPQHF	TGTGCCAGCAGCCTATATAGCAATCAGCCCCAGCATTTT
TRBV7-9	TRBJ1-1	-	-	CASSLQGGREVAFF	TGTGCCAGCAGCTTACAAGGAGGGCGCGAGGTAGCTTTCTTT
TRBV6-6	TRBJ1-3	TRBD1	-	CASSQQGVVDSGNTIYF	TGTGCCAGCAGTCAACAGGGGGTGGTCGACTCTGGAAACACCATATATTTT
TRBV5-1	TRBJ2-5	TRBD2	-	CASSPGAGGQETQYF	TGCGCCAGCAGCCCAGGAGCGGGGGGCCAAGAGACCCAGTACTTC
TRBV6-2/TRBV6-3	TRBJ2-5	-	-	CASSYTYPRETQYF	TGTGCCAGCAGTTACACCTACCCTCGGGAGACCCAGTACTTC
TRBV18	TRBJ2-7	TRBD2	-	CASSLSGGAYEQYF	TGTGCCAGCTCACTAAGCGGGGGAGCCTACGAGCAGTACTTC
TRBV19	TRBJ1-1	TRBD1	-	CASSMGTDLPMAFF	TGTGCCAGTAGTATGGGGACAGATTTACCCATGGCTTTCTTT
TRBV4-3	TRBJ1-5	-	-	CASSQDIGIPQPQHF	TGCGCCAGCAGCCAAGATATCGGTATCCCTCAGCCCCAGCATTTT
TRBV10-3	TRBJ2-5	-	-	CAISERAGVDQETQYF	TGTGCCATCAGTGAGAGGGCAGGGGTGGACCAAGAGACCCAGTACTTC
TRBV28	TRBJ1-1	-	-	CASSSSAGNTEAFF	TGTGCCAGCAGTTCTTCCGCAGGGAATACTGAAGCTTTCTTT
TRBV7-2	TRBJ2-7	-	-	CASKGTSGEQYF	TGTGCCAGCAAAGGGACTTCGGGCGAGCAGTACTTC
TRBV6-5	TRBJ1-1	-	-	CASSYRQGSEAFF	TGTGCCAGCAGTTACCGGCAGGGTTCTGAAGCTTTCTTT
TRBV5-8	TRBJ2-3	TRBD2	-	CASSKTSGGGSTDTQYF	TGTGCCAGCAGCAAGACTAGCGGGGGAGGATCCACAGATACGCAGTATTTT
TRBV10-3	TRBJ2-3	TRBD2	once	CAISDPSGGTDTQYF	TGTGCCATCAGTGACCCTAGCGGGGGCACAGATACGCAGTATTTT
TRBV5-1	TRBJ2-3	-	-	CASSLDRVGTDTQYF	TGCGCCAGCAGCTTGGACAGGGTGGGCACAGATACGCAGTATTTT
TRBV4-2	TRBJ2-1	TRBD2	-	CASSQDPNHMTSGRAGEQFF	TGTGCCAGCAGCCAAGATCCGAATCATATGACTAGCGGGAGGGCCGGTGAGCAGTTCTTC
TRBV3-1/TRBV3-2	TRBJ1-2	TRBD1	-	CASSQRIQGAEGYTF	TGTGCCAGCAGCCAACGCATACAGGGGGCGGAGGGCTACACCTTC
TRBV19	TRBJ2-1	TRBD2	-	CASSPQLASSYNEQFF	TGTGCCAGTAGTCCCCAACTAGCGAGCTCCTACAATGAGCAGTTCTTC
TRBV19	TRBJ2-3	TRBD1	-	CASSSTGAVTDTQYF	TGTGCCAGTAGTTCGACAGGGGCGGTCACAGATACGCAGTATTTT
TRBV7-2	TRBJ2-7	TRBD2	-	CASSREGGEQYF	TGTGCCAGCAGCCGGGAGGGGGGCGAGCAGTACTTC
TRBV18	TRBJ2-3	-	-	CASSPRGATSTDTQYF	TGTGCCAGCTCACCCCGGGGGGCCACTAGCACAGATACGCAGTATTTT
TRBV5-8	TRBJ2-7	-	few	CASSLRGRYEQYF	TGTGCCAGCAGCTTGAGAGGGAGATACGAGCAGTACTTC
TRBV7-9	TRBJ2-7	TRBD1	-	CASSIWDSSYEQYF	TGTGCCAGCAGCATATGGGACAGCTCCTACGAGCAGTACTTC
TRBV5-1	TRBJ2-3	TRBD1	-	CASSSTGAGVDTQYF	TGCGCCAGCAGCTCGACAGGGGCTGGGGTTGATACGCAGTATTTT
TRBV10-3	TRBJ1-1	-	few	CAVQGPNTEAFF	TGTGCCGTACAGGGTCCGAACACTGAAGCTTTCTTT
TRBV2	TRBJ2-7	TRBD1	-	CASTQTGSYEQYF	TGTGCCAGCACTCAGACAGGGTCCTACGAGCAGTACTTC
TRBV6-2/TRBV6-3	TRBJ1-1	-	once	CASSIGGRNTEAFF	TGTGCCAGCAGTATCGGGGGAAGGAACACTGAAGCTTTCTTT